This entry lists 3 T cell receptor beta chains sequenced from one sample in a study of blood T cell repertoires in COVID-19 (dated by TCRdb to about 2020). Library preparation used the immunoSEQ multiplex PCR assay. TCRdb's version of the immuneACCESS table is confined to in-frame rearrangements and falls short of the full clone set. An unresolved V gene accounts for under half of the shortfall where checked; the remainder is of unknown origin. The sample table contains some 75,000 clones; only one count was recorded for around 80% of them. 9.5% to 15% of the sample goes to the ten largest clones. The sample was peripheral blood. These receptors were obtained from a man aged 50-60 years with COVID-19, enrolled during active disease.

The CDR3 DNA reads TGTGCCAGCAGCCAGGCAATTGCCGTCTCTGGAAACACCATATATTTT. Its translation is CASSQAIAVSGNTIYF. The gene calls are TRBV14 and TRBJ1-3; D ambiguous. Germline V CDR1 and CDR2: SGHDN, FVKESK. The V and J ends lost 3 bases and 0 bases respectively, with 12 bases between them. The CDR3 consists of 16 residues.

The V gene is TRBV11-2, the J gene TRBJ2-1, with 13 bases lining up with TRBD2. This CDR3 is built from 16 residues. Germline CDR1 reads SGHAT; CDR2 reads FQNNGV. V was pared by 3 bases and J by 7 bases, with 6 bases of the junction left unmatched. The CDR3 loop reads CASSLPTSGRGNEQFF. The CDR3 DNA is TGTGCCAGCAGCTTGCCCACTAGCGGGAGGGGAAATGAGCAGTTCTTC.

This sequence joins TRBV3-1 (or the pseudogene TRBV3-2) and TRBJ2-5, with no clear D. The CDR3 has 11 amino acids. V was trimmed by 4 bases and J by 10 bases, leaving 10 bases between them. Per the germline V gene, CDR1 is LGHDT and CDR2 is YNNKEL (reference sequence). DNA of the CDR3: TGTGCCAGCAGCCTCGCAAGAGACCAGTACTTC. Its translation: CASSLARDQYF.